This TCR beta chain was retrieved from a study of blood T cell repertoires in COVID-19. V was shortened by 0 bases and J by 0 bases, with 7 bases between the two germline ends. Germline V CDR1 and CDR2: SGHNT, YYREEE (reference sequence). The CDR3 has 14 residues. In its sample, this clone was seen a few times. At the DNA level, this CDR3 is encoded by other sequences in the same sample as well. Libraries were prepared by immunoSEQ multiplex PCR; TCRdb keeps only in-frame clonotypes and omits some of them. The repertoire includes 200,000 to 250,000 clones, approximately 78% of them detected once, and roughly 3.3% sits in the top ten.

This clonotype was obtained from a woman younger than 35 with acute or convalescent COVID-19. The chain combines TRBV5-4 with TRBJ2-7; D is ambiguous. Sequenced material: peripheral blood. CDR3: CASSLGQASYEQYF. The CDR3 DNA reads as TGTGCCAGCAGCTTGGGGCAGGCCTCCTACGAGCAGTACTTC.